This T cell receptor beta chain emerged from a study of T cells in Graves' hyperthyroidism and ophthalmopathy. General observations from the study: Ophthalmopathy was model-predicted a median roughly six months pre-onset. Most thyroid clonotypes that were expanded above 0.001 also turned up in blood.

This CDR3 contains 15 residues. In germline, CDR1 is MNHNS, CDR2 SASEGT. The V gene lost 5 bases and the J gene lost 0 bases, with 13 bases spanning the gap. The table lists this clonotype with a few counts. Its antigen is currently unknown. Each diagnosis was grounded in clinical symptoms, serum thyroxine and TRAb, thyroid ultrasound, and orbital computed tomography. More than 9.5 ml fresh peripheral blood yielded the PBMCs. TCR beta CDR3 regions were amplified from RNA. In the first-round RT-PCR of the TCR CDR3, the HTBI primer set was used. One entry per CDR3 protein, called by TCRdb with MiXCR from the multiplex PCR reads. The table has 600,000 to 900,000 distinct CDR3 sequences, about 15% seen once.

What was sequenced was blood. The clonotype was recovered from a man younger than 35 with Graves' hyperthyroidism. V gene TRBV6-1 combines with J gene TRBJ1-1; D possibly corresponds to TRBD1 (6 bases). The CDR3 coding sequence is TGTGCCAGCAGTAAAAGGACAGTTATGAACACTGAAGCTTTCTTT. Amino acid sequence: CASSKRTVMNTEAFF.